One T cell receptor beta chain is described in this entry. The CDR3 is 17 amino acids. Germline assignment: CDR1 KGHSH and CDR2 LQKENI. The V gene lost 1 base and the J gene lost 0 bases, with 15 bases spanning the gap. Seattle researchers signed up patients amid active infection and tracked them longitudinally. This sample is part of a study of blood T cell repertoires in COVID-19. At the level of the study: Both acute and convalescent COVID-19 samples were obtained from the United States, Italy and Spain. T cells, B-cell-depleted T cells, or PBMCs provided the cDNA or gDNA that served as material.

In the authors' methods: Using reference gene primer amplification, nucleated cell counts were estimated. Measured with immunoSEQ multiplex PCR; TCRdb has only the in-frame clones, and not every one. V and J calls plus clone size are reproduced from that table; the DNA served to infer D and trimming. The sample contains some 360,000 clones, 70% to 90% of which appear only once. Sequenced material: peripheral blood. The TCR comes from a woman aged 55-70 years with COVID-19, enrolled during active disease. This chain connects TRBV18 to TRBJ2-5; D might be TRBD2 (6 bases). The CDR3 DNA sequence: TGTGCCAGCTCACCACTAGCTAGCGCGAAGTACCAAGAGACCCAGTACTTC. This encodes CASSPLASAKYQETQYF.